Below, 4 T cell receptor beta chains from the same sample are listed, as sequenced in a study of blood T cell repertoires in COVID-19. The repertoire was sequenced with immunoSEQ multiplex PCR; TCRdb's copy has only in-frame clones and lacks some. Among some 150,000 clones listed, about 91% were seen once. Sequenced input: peripheral blood. Receptors originate from a woman between 50 and 59 years old with acute or convalescent COVID-19.

This clone has more than one count but fewer than ten. The rearrangement joins TRBV6-2 or TRBV6-3 to TRBJ2-5, with TRBD1 matching over 7 bases. CDR1 and CDR2 (germline): MNHEY, SVGEGT. V dropped 4 bases and J dropped 5; count of bases not matched to a gene: 7. The CDR3 covers 14 residues. CDR3 DNA sequence: TGTGCCAGCAGTTGGGACAGTTATAGGGAGACCCAGTACTTC. Its protein product is CASSWDSYRETQYF.

The chain joins TRBV5-6 to TRBJ1-4, with TRBD1 matching 7 bases. J was trimmed by 8 bases and V by 9 bases; bases with no gene match: 10. CDR1 is SGHDT, CDR2 YYEEEE, per germline. This CDR3 contains 13 residues. The CDR3 spells CANDRDIGEKLFF. The CDR3 DNA reads TGTGCCAACGACAGGGACATTGGGGAAAAACTGTTTTTT.

The J gene is TRBJ2-7, the V gene TRBV15; TRBD1 matches at 7 bases. V dropped 5 bases and J dropped 2; count of bases not matched to a gene: 6. From germline, CDR1 is LNHNV and CDR2 YYDKDF (reference sequence). This CDR3 is 14 amino acids long. The CDR3 sequence is CATSHRDRPYEQYF. The CDR3 nucleotides read TGTGCCACCAGCCACCGGGACAGACCCTACGAGCAGTACTTC.

The rearrangement joins TRBV7-9 to TRBJ1-2, with a weak D call TRBD1 (6 bases). The germline CDR1 and CDR2 sequences are SEHNR and FQNEAQ (reference sequence). V gave up 6 bases and J gave up 0 bases, with 11 bases separating them. The CDR3 spans 14 residues. For the CDR3, the DNA is TGTGCCAGCAGTCAGGGGCCACCTAACTATGGCTACACCTTC. It codes for CASSQGPPNYGYTF.